These T cell receptor beta chains were read from a single sample in a study of blood T cell repertoires in COVID-19. Sequenced by immunoSEQ multiplex PCR; TCRdb stores in-frame clones only, minus some. The data hold about 64,000 clones, with approximately 91% observed a single time. Material: peripheral blood. These receptors were obtained from an older man with acute or convalescent COVID-19. The conserved cysteine and the conserved F or W are not part of the CDR3 here.

J: TRBJ2-7
V: TRBV13
CDR3: ASSLGNDLTEQY

J: TRBJ2-2
V: TRBV5-1
CDR3: ASSSRGGAVTGELF

J: TRBJ2-2
V: TRBV7-2
CDR3: ASSPSRVVHTGELF

J: TRBJ2-7
V: TRBV18
CDR3: ASSPGTSGAYEQY

J: TRBJ1-2
V: TRBV28
CDR3: ASRSGFYGYT

J: TRBJ1-5
V: TRBV19
CDR3: ASTVGGAGYQPQH

J: TRBJ1-2
V: TRBV28
CDR3: ASMEGDYGYT

J: TRBJ1-5
V: TRBV7-9
CDR3: ASSPEGGLQPQH

J: TRBJ1-4
V: TRBV7-6
CDR3: ASSLSPGIATNEKLF

J: TRBJ2-7
V: TRBV4-3
CDR3: ASSQVGTGIYEQY

J: TRBJ2-1
V: TRBV5-1
CDR3: ASSPIKPGYIYNEQF

J: TRBJ1-1
V: TRBV27
CDR3: ASSGPGQGLVF

J: TRBJ2-7
V: TRBV5-1
CDR3: ASSLTDRNEQY

J: TRBJ1-5
V: TRBV2
CDR3: ASREDSFSNQPQH

J: TRBJ2-5
V: TRBV5-1
CDR3: ASSLGTGPAETQY

J: TRBJ2-2
V: TRBV2
CDR3: ASIQGTGELF

J: TRBJ2-2
V: TRBV7-6
CDR3: ASSTEGALGELF

J: TRBJ1-3
V: TRBV11-2
CDR3: ASSPRTASGNTIY

J: TRBJ2-1
V: TRBV2
CDR3: ASLRDRNNEQF

J: TRBJ2-2
V: TRBV18
CDR3: ASSPSGTSGDTGELF

J: TRBJ1-2
V: TRBV6-5
CDR3: ASSYATSGVNYGYT

J: TRBJ2-3
V: TRBV5-1
CDR3: ASSLASSGHTDTQY

J: TRBJ2-2
V: TRBV9
CDR3: ASSKLAGAFFGELF

J: TRBJ2-7
V: TRBV27
CDR3: ASSHGGADSYEQY

J: TRBJ2-3
V: TRBV11-2
CDR3: ASSPRQSTDTQY

J: TRBJ1-1
V: TRBV18
CDR3: ASSPDRVYTEAF

J: TRBJ2-7
V: TRBV10-3
CDR3: AISGESAGVGEQY

J: TRBJ1-1
V: TRBV5-1
CDR3: ASSPETGNTEAF

J: TRBJ2-1
V: TRBV6-2/TRBV6-3
CDR3: ASSYAGGIYNEQF

J: TRBJ2-7
V: TRBV4-2
CDR3: ASSQEEGALYEQY

J: TRBJ1-5
V: TRBV2
CDR3: ASSEFNQPQH

J: TRBJ2-3
V: TRBV24-1
CDR3: ATSDPLAGGLDTQY

J: TRBJ2-5
V: TRBV9
CDR3: ASSVDVSRGETQY

J: TRBJ1-6
V: TRBV7-8
CDR3: ASSPSYSPLH

J: TRBJ2-1
V: TRBV30
CDR3: AWAGLADGYNEQF

J: TRBJ2-5
V: TRBV6-5
CDR3: ASSYSRTGGRETQY

J: TRBJ1-4
V: TRBV7-2
CDR3: ASSPRGTTNEKLF

J: TRBJ2-5
V: TRBV11-3
CDR3: ASSQSGTTYQETQY

J: TRBJ2-5
V: TRBV18
CDR3: ASSPLDRKETQY

J: TRBJ2-3
V: TRBV14
CDR3: ASSHMLAGGLPDTQY

J: TRBJ2-5
V: TRBV11-2
CDR3: ASSLQGTQY

J: TRBJ1-4
V: TRBV30
CDR3: AWTPRQTEKLF

J: TRBJ2-1
V: TRBV7-6
CDR3: ASSLFATSGGLNEQF

J: TRBJ1-4
V: TRBV18
CDR3: ASSSGVGEKLF

J: TRBJ1-1
V: TRBV6-6
CDR3: ASSPFFRGSANTEAF

J: TRBJ2-3
V: TRBV9
CDR3: ASSEGRQGSTDTQY

J: TRBJ2-1
V: TRBV7-9
CDR3: ASSLEGASYNEQF

J: TRBJ1-4
V: TRBV4-3
CDR3: ASSQVRDSRKLF

J: TRBJ1-5
V: TRBV18
CDR3: ASSQGQVLNQPQH

J: TRBJ1-2
V: TRBV6-5
CDR3: ASSYRDNGYT

J: TRBJ2-1
V: TRBV5-4
CDR3: ASSLGQGANNEQF

J: TRBJ1-6
V: TRBV4-2
CDR3: ASSQEAGLDSPLH

J: TRBJ2-3
V: TRBV11-2
CDR3: ASSLMAGGLDTQY

J: TRBJ1-3
V: TRBV11-2
CDR3: ASSLEAGGAPGNTIY

J: TRBJ2-3
V: TRBV5-6
CDR3: ASSVRLGKDTQY

J: TRBJ2-3
V: TRBV11-2
CDR3: ASTLGAAISTDTQY

J: TRBJ2-2
V: TRBV4-1
CDR3: ASSQGASGGANTGELF

J: TRBJ2-7
V: TRBV7-2
CDR3: ASSLATGAEQY

J: TRBJ1-2
V: TRBV19
CDR3: APQEAGYT

J: TRBJ1-5
V: TRBV6-2/TRBV6-3
CDR3: ASSFKGAGGQPQH